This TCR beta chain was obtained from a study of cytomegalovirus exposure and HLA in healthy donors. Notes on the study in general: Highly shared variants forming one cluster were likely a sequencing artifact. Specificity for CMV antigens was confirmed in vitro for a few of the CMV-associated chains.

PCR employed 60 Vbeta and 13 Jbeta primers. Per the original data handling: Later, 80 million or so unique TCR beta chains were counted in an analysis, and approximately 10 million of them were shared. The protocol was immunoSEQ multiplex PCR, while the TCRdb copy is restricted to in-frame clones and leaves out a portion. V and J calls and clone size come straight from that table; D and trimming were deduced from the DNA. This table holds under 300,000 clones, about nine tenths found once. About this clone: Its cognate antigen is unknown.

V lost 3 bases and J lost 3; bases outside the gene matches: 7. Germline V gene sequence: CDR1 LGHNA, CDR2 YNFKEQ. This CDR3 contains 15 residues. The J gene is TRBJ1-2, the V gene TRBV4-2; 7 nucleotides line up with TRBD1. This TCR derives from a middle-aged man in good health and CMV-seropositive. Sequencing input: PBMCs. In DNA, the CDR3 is TGTGCCAGCAGCCAGTCGAACAGGGGTGACTATGGCTACACCTTC. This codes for CASSQSNRGDYGYTF.